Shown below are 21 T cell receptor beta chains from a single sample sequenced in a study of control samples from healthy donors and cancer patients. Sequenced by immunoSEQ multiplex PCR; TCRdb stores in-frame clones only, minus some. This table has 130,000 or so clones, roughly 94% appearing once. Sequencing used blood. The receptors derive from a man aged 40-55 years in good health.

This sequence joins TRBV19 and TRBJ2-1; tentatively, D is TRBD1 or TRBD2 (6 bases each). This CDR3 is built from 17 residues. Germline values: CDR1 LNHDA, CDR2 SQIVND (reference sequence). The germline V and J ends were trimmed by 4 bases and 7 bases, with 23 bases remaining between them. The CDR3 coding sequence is TGTGCCAGTAGTACTCGTGGGGAGGATCCAAGGGGGAATGAGCAGTTCTTC. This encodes CASSTRGEDPRGNEQFF.

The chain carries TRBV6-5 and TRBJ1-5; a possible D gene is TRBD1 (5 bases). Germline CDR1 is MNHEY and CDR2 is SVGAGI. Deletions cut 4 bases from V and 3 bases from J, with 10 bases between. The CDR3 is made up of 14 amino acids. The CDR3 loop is CASSWDRLNQPQHF. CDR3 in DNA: TGTGCCAGCAGTTGGGACCGACTCAATCAGCCCCAGCATTTT.

In nucleotides, the CDR3 is TGTGCCAGCAGTTACTCGAGAGGGACCCCGGGAGGCTACACCTTC. Its protein product is CASSYSRGTPGGYTF. The rearrangement uses TRBV6-5 and TRBJ1-2; tentatively, D is TRBD1 (5 bases). The V and J ends lost 0 bases and 8 bases respectively, with 16 bases between them. This CDR3 is 15 amino acids long. From germline, CDR1 is MNHEY and CDR2 SVGAGI.

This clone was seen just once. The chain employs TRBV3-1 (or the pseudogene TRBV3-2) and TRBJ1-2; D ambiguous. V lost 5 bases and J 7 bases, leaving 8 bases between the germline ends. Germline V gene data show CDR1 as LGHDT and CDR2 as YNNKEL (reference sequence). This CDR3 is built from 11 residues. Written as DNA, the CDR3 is TGTGCCAGCAGCTTGGATGCTGGCTACACCTTC. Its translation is CASSLDAGYTF.

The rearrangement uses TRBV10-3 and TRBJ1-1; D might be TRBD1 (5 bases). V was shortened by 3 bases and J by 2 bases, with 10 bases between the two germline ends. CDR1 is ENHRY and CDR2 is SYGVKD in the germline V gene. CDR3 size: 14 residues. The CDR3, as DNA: TGTGCCATCAGTGATGTAGGGGCTAACACTGAAGCTTTCTTT. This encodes CAISDVGANTEAFF.

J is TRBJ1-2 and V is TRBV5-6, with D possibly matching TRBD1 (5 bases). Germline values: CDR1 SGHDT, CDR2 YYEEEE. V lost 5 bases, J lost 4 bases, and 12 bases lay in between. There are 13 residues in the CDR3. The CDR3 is CASRPTGSYGYTF. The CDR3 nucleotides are TGTGCCAGCAGGCCTACAGGTTCCTATGGCTACACCTTC.

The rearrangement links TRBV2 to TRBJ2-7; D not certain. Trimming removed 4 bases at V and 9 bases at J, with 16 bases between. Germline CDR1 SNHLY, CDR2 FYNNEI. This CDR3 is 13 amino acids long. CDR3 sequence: CASSVGLGWVQYF. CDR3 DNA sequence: TGTGCCAGCAGTGTTGGTCTGGGTTGGGTGCAGTACTTC.

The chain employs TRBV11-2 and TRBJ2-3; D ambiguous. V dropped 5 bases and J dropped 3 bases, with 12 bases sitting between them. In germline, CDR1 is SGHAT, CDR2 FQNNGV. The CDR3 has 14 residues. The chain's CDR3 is CASSAQVFTDTQYF. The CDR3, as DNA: TGTGCCAGCAGCGCCCAAGTCTTTACAGATACGCAGTATTTT.

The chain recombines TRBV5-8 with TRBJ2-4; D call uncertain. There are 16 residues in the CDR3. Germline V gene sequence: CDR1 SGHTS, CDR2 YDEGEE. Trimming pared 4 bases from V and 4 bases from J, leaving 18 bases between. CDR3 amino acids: CASSTQDTASKNIQYF. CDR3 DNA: TGTGCCAGCAGCACCCAAGACACGGCGTCAAAAAACATTCAGTACTTC.

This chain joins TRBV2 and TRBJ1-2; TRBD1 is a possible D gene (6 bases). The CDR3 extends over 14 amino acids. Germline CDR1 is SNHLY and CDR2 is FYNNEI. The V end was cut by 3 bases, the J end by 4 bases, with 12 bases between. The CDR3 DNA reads TGTGCCAGCAGTGATCTGACAGGATTCTATGGCTACACCTTC. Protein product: CASSDLTGFYGYTF.

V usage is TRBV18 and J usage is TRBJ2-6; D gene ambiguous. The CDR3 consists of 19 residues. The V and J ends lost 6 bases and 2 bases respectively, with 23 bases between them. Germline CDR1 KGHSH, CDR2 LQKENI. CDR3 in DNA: TGTGCCAGCTCTCTTTTCCCTACCGGGTCGCAGGCTGGGGCCAACGTCCTGACTTTC. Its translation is CASSLFPTGSQAGANVLTF.

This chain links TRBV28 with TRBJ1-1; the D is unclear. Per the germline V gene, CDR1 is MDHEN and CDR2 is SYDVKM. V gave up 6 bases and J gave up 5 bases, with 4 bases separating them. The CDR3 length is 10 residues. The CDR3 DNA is TGTGCCAGCAGCGGGACTGAAGCTTTCTTT. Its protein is CASSGTEAFF.

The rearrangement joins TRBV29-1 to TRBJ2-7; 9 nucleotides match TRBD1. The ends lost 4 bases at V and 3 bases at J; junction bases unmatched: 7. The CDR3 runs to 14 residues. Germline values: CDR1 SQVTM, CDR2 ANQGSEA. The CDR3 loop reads CSVAGGTGNYEQYF. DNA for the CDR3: TGCAGCGTTGCAGGGGGGACAGGGAACTACGAGCAGTACTTC.

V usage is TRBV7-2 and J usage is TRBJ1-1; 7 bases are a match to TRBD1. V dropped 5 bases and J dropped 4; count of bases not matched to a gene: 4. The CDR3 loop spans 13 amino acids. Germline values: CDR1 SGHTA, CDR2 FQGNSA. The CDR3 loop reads CASSADRFTEAFF. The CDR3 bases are TGTGCCAGCAGCGCGGACAGGTTCACTGAAGCTTTCTTT.

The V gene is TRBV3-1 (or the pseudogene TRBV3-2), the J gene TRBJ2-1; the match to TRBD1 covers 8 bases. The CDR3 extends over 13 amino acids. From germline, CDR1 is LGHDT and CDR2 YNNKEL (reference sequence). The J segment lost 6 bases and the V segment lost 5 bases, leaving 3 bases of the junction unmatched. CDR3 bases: TGTGCCAGCAGCAACGACAGGGGCAATGAGCAGTTCTTC. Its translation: CASSNDRGNEQFF.

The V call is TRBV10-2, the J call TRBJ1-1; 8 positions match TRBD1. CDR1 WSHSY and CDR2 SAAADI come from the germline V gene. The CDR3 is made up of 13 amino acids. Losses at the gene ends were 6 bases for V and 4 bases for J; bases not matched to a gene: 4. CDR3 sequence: CASRQGARTEAFF. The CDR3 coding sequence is TGCGCCAGCAGGCAGGGGGCGCGCACTGAAGCTTTCTTT.

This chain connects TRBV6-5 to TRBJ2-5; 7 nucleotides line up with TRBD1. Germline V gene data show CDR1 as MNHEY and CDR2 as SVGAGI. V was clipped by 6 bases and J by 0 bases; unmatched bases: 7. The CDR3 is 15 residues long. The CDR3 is CASRPGQSYQETQYF. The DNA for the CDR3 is TGTGCCAGCAGACCGGGACAGTCGTACCAAGAGACCCAGTACTTC.

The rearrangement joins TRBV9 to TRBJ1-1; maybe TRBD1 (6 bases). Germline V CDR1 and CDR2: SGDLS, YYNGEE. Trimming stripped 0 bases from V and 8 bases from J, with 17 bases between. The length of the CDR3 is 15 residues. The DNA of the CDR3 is TGTGCCAGCAGCGTAGACCCACAGTCCGGGACAGAAGCTTTCTTT. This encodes CASSVDPQSGTEAFF.

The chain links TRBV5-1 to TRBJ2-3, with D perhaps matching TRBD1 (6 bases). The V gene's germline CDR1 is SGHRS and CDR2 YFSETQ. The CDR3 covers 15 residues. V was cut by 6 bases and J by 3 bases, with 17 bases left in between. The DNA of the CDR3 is TGCGCCAGCATGTCCAGGGGAAGGGATACAGATACGCAGTATTTT. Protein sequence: CASMSRGRDTDTQYF.

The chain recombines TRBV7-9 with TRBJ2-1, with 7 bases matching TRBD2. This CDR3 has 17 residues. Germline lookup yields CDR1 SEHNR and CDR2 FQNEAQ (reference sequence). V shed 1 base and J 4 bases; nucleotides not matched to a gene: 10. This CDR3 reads CASSLGRTVRGYNEQFF. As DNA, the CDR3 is TGTGCCAGCAGCTTAGGTCGTACGGTGCGGGGGTACAATGAGCAGTTCTTC. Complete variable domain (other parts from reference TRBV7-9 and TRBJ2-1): DTGVSQNPRHKITKRGQNVTFRCDPISEHNRLYWYRQTLGQGPEFLTYFQNEAQLEKSRLLSDRFSAERPKGSFSTLEIQRTEQGDSAMYLCASSLGRTVRGYNEQFFGPGTRLTVL.

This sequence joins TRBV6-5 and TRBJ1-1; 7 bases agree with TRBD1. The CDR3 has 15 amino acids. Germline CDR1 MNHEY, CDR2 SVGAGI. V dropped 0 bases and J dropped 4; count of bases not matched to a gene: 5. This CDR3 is CASSYSSEGATEAFF. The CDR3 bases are TGTGCCAGCAGTTACTCGTCGGAGGGGGCCACTGAAGCTTTCTTT.